This T cell receptor beta chain came from a study of blood T cell repertoires in COVID-19. Study background: Material from acute and convalescent COVID-19 was sourced from the United States, Italy and Spain. PBMCs, B-cell-depleted T cells, or T cells were the source of the cDNA or gDNA that made up the material.

As processed by the authors: Amplification with reference gene primers provided the estimates of nucleated cell counts. The assay was immunoSEQ multiplex PCR, and TCRdb's table has in-frame clones only and misses some. V and J calls plus clone size are reproduced from that table; the DNA served to infer D and trimming. The table lists 120,000 to 150,000 clones, 90% of them singletons. The germline V gene encodes CDR1 SGHNT and CDR2 YYREEE (reference sequence). Trimming took off 1 base at V and 1 base at J, with 11 bases between the two ends. The CDR3 is made up of 15 amino acids. The sequence was obtained from a woman older than 75 with acute or convalescent COVID-19. Material for sequencing was peripheral blood. The rearrangement uses TRBV5-4 and TRBJ1-1, with a tentative D call TRBD1 (6 bases). CDR3 protein: CASSLPSRGNTEAFF. For the CDR3, the DNA is TGTGCCAGCAGCTTGCCCTCCAGGGGGAACACTGAAGCTTTCTTT. Drawing the rest from reference TRBV5-4 and TRBJ1-1, the complete variable domain is ETGVTQSPTHLIKTRGQQVTLRCSSQSGHNTVSWYQQALGQGPQFIFQYYREEENGRGNFPPRFSGLQFPNYSSELNVNALELDDSALYLCASSLPSRGNTEAFFGQGTRLTVV.